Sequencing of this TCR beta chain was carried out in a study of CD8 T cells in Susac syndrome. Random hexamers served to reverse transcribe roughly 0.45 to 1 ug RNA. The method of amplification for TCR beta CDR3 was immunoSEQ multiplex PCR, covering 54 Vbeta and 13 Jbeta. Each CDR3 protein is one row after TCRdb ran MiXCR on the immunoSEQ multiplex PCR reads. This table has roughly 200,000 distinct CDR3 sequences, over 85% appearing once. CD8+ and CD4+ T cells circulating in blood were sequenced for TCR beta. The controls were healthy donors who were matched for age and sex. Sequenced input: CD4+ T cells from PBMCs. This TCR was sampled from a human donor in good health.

In DNA form, the CDR3 reads TGTGCCAGCAGCCCCACCGGGACGGTTTATGGCTACACCTTC. It is translated as CASSPTGTVYGYTF. J is TRBJ1-2 and V is TRBV7-3; D possibly corresponds to TRBD1 (5 bases). The CDR3 is 14 amino acids. The germline gives CDR1 SGHTA, CDR2 FQGTGA. Trimming shortened V by 5 bases and J by 5 bases, and 15 bases separated the two germline ends.